This is a list of T cell receptor beta chains from one sample in a study of radiation and T cells in renal cell carcinoma. Generated by immunoSEQ multiplex PCR, the TCRdb table keeps only in-frame clones and is missing some. The sample gives 130,000 to 150,000 clones, roughly 84% of which show up once; around 12% is in the top ten. The source material was blood, sampled from a patient whose treatment included radiotherapy and nephrectomy. These receptors originate from a woman between 45 and 60 years old with renal cell carcinoma. Both conserved end residues are part of each CDR3. The order of the fields is clone size, D gene, J gene, V gene, CDR3 DNA, CDR3 protein. D genes are given only for firm matches. For some rows the clone size is stated as once, few or many, or as a class when expanded; others skip it.

size: -
D: -
J: TRBJ2-5
V: TRBV4-1
DNA: TGCGCCAGCAGCCAAACCTCCGGGCCTGCAGGGGAGACCCAGTACTTC
CDR3: CASSQTSGPAGETQYF

size: -
D: -
J: TRBJ1-2
V: TRBV30
DNA: TGTGCCTGGAGTTTCCCCCGGGCAGCACATAACTATGGCTACACCTTC
CDR3: CAWSFPRAAHNYGYTF

size: -
D: TRBD1
J: TRBJ1-1
V: TRBV5-1
DNA: TGCGCCAGCAGCCTCAGGACAGGGGACGGGAACACTGAAGCTTTCTTT
CDR3: CASSLRTGDGNTEAFF

size: many
D: -
J: TRBJ1-3
V: TRBV6-1
DNA: TGTGCCAGCAGTGGAGGGATTGTTGGAAACACCATATATTTT
CDR3: CASSGGIVGNTIYF

size: once
D: -
J: TRBJ1-2
V: TRBV5-8
DNA: TGTGCCAGCAGCCCCACCGGTTATGGCTACACCTTC
CDR3: CASSPTGYGYTF

size: few
D: -
J: TRBJ1-6
V: TRBV7-8
DNA: TGTGCCAGCAGCTTGGCCGGATATGGGGGACGGTCGCTCCACTTT
CDR3: CASSLAGYGGRSLHF

size: -
D: -
J: TRBJ2-7
V: TRBV5-1
DNA: TGCGCCAGCAGCTTGGGGGGCAGGGAACGCTACGAGCAGTACTTC
CDR3: CASSLGGRERYEQYF

size: -
D: -
J: TRBJ2-3
V: TRBV5-4
DNA: TGTGCCAGCAGCTTGGAAACCGGGCCCGGAGATACGCAGTATTTT
CDR3: CASSLETGPGDTQYF

size: -
D: TRBD1
J: TRBJ2-2
V: TRBV7-8
DNA: TGTGCCAGCAGCCGACGGGACAGGACGAACACCGGGGAGCTGTTTTTT
CDR3: CASSRRDRTNTGELFF

size: -
D: TRBD2
J: TRBJ2-1
V: TRBV19
DNA: TGTGCCAGTAGTACCGGGACTAGCGGGGGAAGGAATGAGCAGTTCTTC
CDR3: CASSTGTSGGRNEQFF

size: -
D: -
J: TRBJ2-3
V: TRBV7-8
DNA: TGTGCCAGCAGCTTCCGACAGGGAGGCGGGGATACGCAGTATTTT
CDR3: CASSFRQGGGDTQYF

size: -
D: TRBD1
J: TRBJ2-7
V: TRBV9
DNA: TGTGCCAGCAGCCGGCGACAGGGGAGGAACGAGCAGTACTTC
CDR3: CASSRRQGRNEQYF

size: -
D: -
J: TRBJ2-5
V: TRBV5-1
DNA: TGCGCCAGCAGCTTGGGTGGCGGAGCGATACAAGAGACCCAGTACTTC
CDR3: CASSLGGGAIQETQYF

size: -
D: -
J: TRBJ1-1
V: TRBV5-1
DNA: TGCGCCAGCAGCTTTGAACTGATGAACACTGAAGCTTTCTTT
CDR3: CASSFELMNTEAFF

size: many
D: -
J: TRBJ1-1
V: TRBV4-1
DNA: TGCGCCAGCAGCCAAGCAGGGTTTAGGAACACTGAAGCTTTCTTT
CDR3: CASSQAGFRNTEAFF

size: -
D: -
J: TRBJ1-3
V: TRBV4-2
DNA: TGTGCCAGCAGCCAAGATTTAGGGGTCAGCTCTGGAAACACCATATATTTT
CDR3: CASSQDLGVSSGNTIYF

size: -
D: -
J: TRBJ2-5
V: TRBV6-9
DNA: TGTGCCAGCCCCGACGGGGCCCTCGGGGAAAAGACCCAGTACTTC
CDR3: CASPDGALGEKTQYF

size: -
D: -
J: TRBJ1-1
V: TRBV7-9
DNA: TGTGCCAGCAGTTTTGAAATACTCTCTGAAGCTTTCTTT
CDR3: CASSFEILSEAFF

size: -
D: -
J: TRBJ1-1
V: TRBV2
DNA: TGTGCCAGCAGTGAAGCCCGGGTATACACTGAAGCTTTCTTT
CDR3: CASSEARVYTEAFF

size: -
D: -
J: TRBJ2-5
V: TRBV11-2
DNA: TGTGCCAGCAGCTTAGATGGGCGGGATGAGGAGACCCAGTACTTC
CDR3: CASSLDGRDEETQYF

size: -
D: -
J: TRBJ1-5
V: TRBV19
DNA: TGTGCCAGTAGTATAGATGGGGACACAAGCAATCAGCCCCAGCATTTT
CDR3: CASSIDGDTSNQPQHF

size: once
D: -
J: TRBJ2-6
V: TRBV19
DNA: TGTGCCAGTAGTATTCAGGGGCAGAGCTCTGGGGCCAACGTCCTGACTTTC
CDR3: CASSIQGQSSGANVLTF

size: -
D: -
J: TRBJ1-6
V: TRBV7-8
DNA: TGTGCCACACTTGCCACCGGGACAACAATCTCACCCCTCCACTTT
CDR3: CATLATGTTISPLHF

size: -
D: -
J: TRBJ2-1
V: TRBV2
DNA: TGTGCCAGCAGGGCTGACTGGAGTGAGCAGTTCTTC
CDR3: CASRADWSEQFF

size: once
D: TRBD1
J: TRBJ1-5
V: TRBV4-1
DNA: TGCGCCAGCAGCCACACAGGGGCAAGGAATCAGCCCCAGCATTTT
CDR3: CASSHTGARNQPQHF

size: -
D: -
J: TRBJ1-2
V: TRBV28
DNA: TGTGCCAGCAGCCCCGGGGGGGCTAACTATGGCTACACCTTC
CDR3: CASSPGGANYGYTF

size: -
D: TRBD1
J: TRBJ1-1
V: TRBV13
DNA: TGTGCCAGCAGCTTAGGCGGGACAGGGGTCGGCACTGAAGCTTTCTTT
CDR3: CASSLGGTGVGTEAFF

size: -
D: TRBD1
J: TRBJ1-2
V: TRBV7-3
DNA: TGTGCCAGCAGCTTAAACGGAGGGACAGCTTATGGCTACACCTTC
CDR3: CASSLNGGTAYGYTF

size: -
D: TRBD1
J: TRBJ1-4
V: TRBV19
DNA: TGTGCCAGTACCTTGACAGGGAATGAAAAACTGTTTTTT
CDR3: CASTLTGNEKLFF

size: -
D: -
J: TRBJ2-4
V: TRBV29-1
DNA: TGCAGCGTTGATGGGGGAGCCAAAAACATTCAGTACTTC
CDR3: CSVDGGAKNIQYF

size: -
D: TRBD1
J: TRBJ2-2
V: TRBV5-8
DNA: TGTGCCAGCAGCTTGAGGGACAGGGGGTCCGGGGAGCTGTTTTTT
CDR3: CASSLRDRGSGELFF

size: -
D: TRBD2
J: TRBJ2-1
V: TRBV10-2
DNA: TGCGCCAGCAGGGTAGCGGGGGGTTACAATGAGCAGTTCTTC
CDR3: CASRVAGGYNEQFF

size: -
D: TRBD2
J: TRBJ2-7
V: TRBV19
DNA: TGTGCCAGTAGTCCCGGACTAGCGGGGTACGAGCAGTACTTC
CDR3: CASSPGLAGYEQYF

size: -
D: -
J: TRBJ2-7
V: TRBV5-1
DNA: TGCGCCAGCAGCTCTACTACGTACGAGCAGTACTTC
CDR3: CASSSTTYEQYF

size: -
D: -
J: TRBJ2-7
V: TRBV7-2
DNA: TGTGCCAGCAGCTTAGGGGGTCACTACGAGCAGTACTTC
CDR3: CASSLGGHYEQYF

size: -
D: -
J: TRBJ2-7
V: TRBV30
DNA: TGTGCCTGGAGTGGAGGACGGGAGCAGTACTTC
CDR3: CAWSGGREQYF

size: -
D: -
J: TRBJ1-2
V: TRBV4-2
DNA: TGTGCCAGCAGCCTTGGACTGAGAGGCTACACCTTC
CDR3: CASSLGLRGYTF

size: few
D: -
J: TRBJ2-2
V: TRBV7-3
DNA: TGTGCCAGCAGCCCTAACCCTCTCAGGGCCACCGGGGAGCTGTTTTTT
CDR3: CASSPNPLRATGELFF

size: -
D: -
J: TRBJ2-7
V: TRBV19
DNA: TGTGCCAGTAGTTGGGCGCCAGGGCCCTCCTACGAGCAGTACTTC
CDR3: CASSWAPGPSYEQYF

size: -
D: -
J: TRBJ2-5
V: TRBV18
DNA: TGTGCCAGCTCACCACCGGCTAGCAGAGTAGAGACCCAGTACTTC
CDR3: CASSPPASRVETQYF

size: -
D: -
J: TRBJ1-6
V: TRBV19
DNA: TGTGCCAGTAGTATAGATTTAAAAGAACCCCTTCCCCTCCACTTT
CDR3: CASSIDLKEPLPLHF

size: -
D: TRBD1
J: TRBJ1-6
V: TRBV18
DNA: TGTGCCAGCTCACCTTCCAGGGGGATTGATTCACCCTTCCACTTT
CDR3: CASSPSRGIDSPFHF

size: -
D: -
J: TRBJ1-1
V: TRBV19
DNA: TGTGCCAGTAGTCAGGAAGGGGTGCTCGGTCGCACTGAAGCTTTCTTT
CDR3: CASSQEGVLGRTEAFF

size: -
D: -
J: TRBJ2-2
V: TRBV19
DNA: TGTGCCAGTAGAACAAGAGGGTCGAACACCGGGGAGCTGTTTTTT
CDR3: CASRTRGSNTGELFF

size: -
D: -
J: TRBJ2-2
V: TRBV25-1
DNA: TGTGCCAGCAGTGTTAATCAGGGCACCGGGGAGCTGTTTTTT
CDR3: CASSVNQGTGELFF

size: once
D: TRBD1
J: TRBJ1-2
V: TRBV5-5
DNA: TGTGCCAGCAGCTTAGGGGGCTACTATGGCTACACCTTC
CDR3: CASSLGGYYGYTF

size: -
D: TRBD1
J: TRBJ2-5
V: TRBV4-2
DNA: TGTGCCAGCAGCCAAGTGGGAGGGACAGGGGGCTTGGAGACCCAGTACTTC
CDR3: CASSQVGGTGGLETQYF

size: -
D: -
J: TRBJ2-5
V: TRBV7-2
DNA: TGTGCCAGCAGCTCCTGGGGTCGGGAGACCCAGTACTTC
CDR3: CASSSWGRETQYF

size: once
D: -
J: TRBJ2-7
V: TRBV6-6
DNA: TGTGCCAGCAGTTACTTGAGGGGCTACGAGCAGTACTTC
CDR3: CASSYLRGYEQYF

size: -
D: -
J: TRBJ2-5
V: TRBV7-9
DNA: TGTGCCAGCAGCTCCGGGGGGCAGGGCGGAGAGACCCAGTACTTC
CDR3: CASSSGGQGGETQYF

size: -
D: TRBD1
J: TRBJ1-6
V: TRBV19
DNA: TGTGCCAGTAGTCAATTTGGACAGGGAAAGAAGTCACCCCTCCACTTT
CDR3: CASSQFGQGKKSPLHF

size: -
D: -
J: TRBJ2-3
V: TRBV7-9
DNA: TGTGCCAGCAGCTTAGGAGAACTAGATACGCAGTATTTT
CDR3: CASSLGELDTQYF

size: once
D: TRBD2
J: TRBJ2-5
V: TRBV2
DNA: TGTGCCAGCAATCCTAGCGGGGGGGCCCAAGAGACCCAGTACTTC
CDR3: CASNPSGGAQETQYF

size: -
D: TRBD2
J: TRBJ2-1
V: TRBV19
DNA: TGTGCCAGTAGCCAACTAGCGGGGGGGCATGATGAGCAGTTCTTC
CDR3: CASSQLAGGHDEQFF

size: -
D: TRBD1
J: TRBJ1-2
V: TRBV5-1
DNA: TGCGCCAGCAGCACTATTTACAGGGGGCGAAATGACTATGGCTACACCTTC
CDR3: CASSTIYRGRNDYGYTF